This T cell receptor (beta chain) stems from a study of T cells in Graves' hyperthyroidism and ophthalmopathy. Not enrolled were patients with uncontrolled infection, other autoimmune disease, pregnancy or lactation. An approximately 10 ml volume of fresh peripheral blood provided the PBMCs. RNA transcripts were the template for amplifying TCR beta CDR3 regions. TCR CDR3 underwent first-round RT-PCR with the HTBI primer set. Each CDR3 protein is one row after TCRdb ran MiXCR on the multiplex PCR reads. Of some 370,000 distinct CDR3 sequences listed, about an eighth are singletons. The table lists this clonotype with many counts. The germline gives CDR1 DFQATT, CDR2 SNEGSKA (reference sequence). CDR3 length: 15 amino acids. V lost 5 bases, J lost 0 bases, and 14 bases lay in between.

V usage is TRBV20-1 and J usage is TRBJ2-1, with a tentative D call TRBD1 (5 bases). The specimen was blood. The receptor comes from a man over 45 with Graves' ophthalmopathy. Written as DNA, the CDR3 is TGCAGTGCTGGGGCCCCAGCAGCCTCCTACAATGAGCAGTTCTTC. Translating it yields CSAGAPAASYNEQFF.